One TCR beta chain is described in this entry. In the study's own analysis: For nucleated cells, counts were estimated from reference gene primer amplification. The protocol was immunoSEQ multiplex PCR, while the TCRdb copy is restricted to in-frame clones and leaves out a portion. The DNA gave D and trimming, while V, J and clone size come from that table. Here the sample spans about 150,000 clones, about 85% being singletons. After removal of 4 bases from V and 3 bases from J, the junction contained 8 bases not matched to a gene. CDR1 LGHDT and CDR2 YNNKEL come from the germline V gene (reference sequence). CDR3 length: 15 residues. Patients of the Seattle cohort, enrolled during active infection, were followed longitudinally. The data were taken from a study of blood T cell repertoires in COVID-19. The overall study: Spain, Italy and the United States supplied samples that represented acute and convalescent COVID-19. PBMCs, B-cell-depleted T cells, or T cells provided the cDNA or gDNA that made up the material.

The receptor was isolated from a woman aged 55-69 years with COVID-19, enrolled during active disease. Sequenced: peripheral blood. J is TRBJ2-7 and V is TRBV3-1 (or the pseudogene TRBV3-2), with 8 nucleotides matching TRBD1. The CDR3 sequence is CASSRGTGSIYEQYF. The CDR3 DNA follows: TGTGCCAGCAGCCGAGGGACAGGATCAATCTACGAGCAGTACTTC.